The T cell receptor (beta chain) under discussion was sequenced for a study of blood T cell repertoires in COVID-19. By share, this clone counts as medium-sized. Trimming removed 2 bases at V and 0 bases at J, with 14 bases between. This CDR3 has 17 amino acids. Looked up from germline, CDR1 is SGDLS and CDR2 is YYNGEE. Assay: immunoSEQ multiplex PCR; the TCRdb copy retains only in-frame clones and omits some. The sample lists tens of thousands of clones, about 86% occurring once. The V gene is TRBV9, the J gene TRBJ1-4; maybe TRBD1 (6 bases). The sample consisted of peripheral blood. The clonotype comes from a human donor in a cohort sampled during active COVID-19. For the CDR3, the DNA is TGTGCCAGCAGCGTCGGACAGTTGGGGGCAACTAATGAAAAACTGTTTTTT. Protein: CASSVGQLGATNEKLFF.